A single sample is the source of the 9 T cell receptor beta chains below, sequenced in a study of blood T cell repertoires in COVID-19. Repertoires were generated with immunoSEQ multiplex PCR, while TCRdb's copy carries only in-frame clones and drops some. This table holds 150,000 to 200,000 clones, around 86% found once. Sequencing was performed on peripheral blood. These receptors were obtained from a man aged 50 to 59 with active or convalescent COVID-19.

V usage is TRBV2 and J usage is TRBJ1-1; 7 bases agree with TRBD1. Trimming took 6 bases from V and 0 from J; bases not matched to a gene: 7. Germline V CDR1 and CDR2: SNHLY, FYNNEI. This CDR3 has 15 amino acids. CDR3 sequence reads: CASRMGQPMNTEAFF. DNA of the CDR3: TGTGCCAGCAGAATGGGACAGCCAATGAACACTGAAGCTTTCTTT.

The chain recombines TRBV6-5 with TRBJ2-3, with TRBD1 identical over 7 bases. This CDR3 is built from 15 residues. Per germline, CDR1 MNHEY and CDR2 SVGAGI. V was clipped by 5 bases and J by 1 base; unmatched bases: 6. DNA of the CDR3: TGTGCCAGCAGTCACAGGGGCTCACGCACAGATACGCAGTATTTT. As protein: CASSHRGSRTDTQYF.

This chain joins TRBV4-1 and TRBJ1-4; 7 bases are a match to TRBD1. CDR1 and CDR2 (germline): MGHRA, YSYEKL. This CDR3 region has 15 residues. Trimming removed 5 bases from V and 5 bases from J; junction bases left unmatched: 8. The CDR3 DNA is TGCGCCAGCAGCGTACTCCAGGGGGTGAATGAAAAACTGTTTTTT. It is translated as CASSVLQGVNEKLFF.

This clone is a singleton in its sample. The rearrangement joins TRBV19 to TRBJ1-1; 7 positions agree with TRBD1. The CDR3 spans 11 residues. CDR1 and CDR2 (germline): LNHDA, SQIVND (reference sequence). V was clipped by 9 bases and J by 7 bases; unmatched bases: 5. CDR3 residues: CASLQGSEAFF. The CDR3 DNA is TGTGCCAGCCTACAGGGGAGTGAAGCTTTCTTT.

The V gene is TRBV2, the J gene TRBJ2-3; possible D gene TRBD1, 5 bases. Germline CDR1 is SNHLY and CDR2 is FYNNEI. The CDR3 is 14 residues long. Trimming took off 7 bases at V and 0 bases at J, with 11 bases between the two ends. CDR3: CASTRTISTDTQYF. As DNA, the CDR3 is TGTGCCAGCACTCGGACAATTAGCACAGATACGCAGTATTTT.

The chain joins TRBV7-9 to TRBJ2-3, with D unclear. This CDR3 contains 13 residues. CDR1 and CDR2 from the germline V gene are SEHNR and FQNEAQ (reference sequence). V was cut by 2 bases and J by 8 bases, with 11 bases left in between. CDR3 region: CASSLLLEGTQYF. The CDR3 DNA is TGTGCCAGCAGCTTACTGCTAGAAGGTACGCAGTATTTT.

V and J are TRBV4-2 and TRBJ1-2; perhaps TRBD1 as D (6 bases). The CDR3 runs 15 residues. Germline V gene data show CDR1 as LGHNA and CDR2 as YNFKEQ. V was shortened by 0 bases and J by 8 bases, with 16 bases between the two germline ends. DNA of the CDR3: TGTGCCAGCAGCCAAGAAACCGGGACACATCGCGGCTACACCTTC. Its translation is CASSQETGTHRGYTF.

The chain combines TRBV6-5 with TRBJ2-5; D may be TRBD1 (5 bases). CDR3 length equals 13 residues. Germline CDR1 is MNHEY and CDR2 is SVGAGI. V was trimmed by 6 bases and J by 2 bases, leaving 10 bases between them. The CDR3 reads CASRGQKQETQYF. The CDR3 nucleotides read TGTGCCAGCAGGGGGCAGAAACAAGAGACCCAGTACTTC.

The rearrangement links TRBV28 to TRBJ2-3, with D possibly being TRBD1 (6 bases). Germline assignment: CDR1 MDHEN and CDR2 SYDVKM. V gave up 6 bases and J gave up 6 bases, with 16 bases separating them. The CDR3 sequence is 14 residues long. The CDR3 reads CASRLAGTKDTQYF. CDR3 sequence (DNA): TGTGCCAGCAGGCTTGCCGGGACAAAGGATACGCAGTATTTT.